Listed here are 22 T cell receptor beta chains from one sample, sequenced in a study of OX40 agonist ivuxolimab in advanced cancers. The library came from the immunoSEQ multiplex PCR assay. TCRdb carries this immuneACCESS record with in-frame sequences only. Its versions omit some clonotypes, under half of them owing to an unresolved V gene in the studies checked, with the rest unexplained. Counted in this sample were more than 70,000 clones; 85% to 95% of them appeared once. Over 11% of the sample is in the top ten clones. The source was CD4+ or CD8+ T cells sorted from blood, collected in a trial of the OX40 agonist ivuxolimab. The source of these receptors is an adult with an advanced solid tumor such as melanoma, head and neck, liver or kidney cancer.

This chain connects TRBV27 to TRBJ1-6, with a weak D call TRBD1 (5 bases). V was cut by 3 bases and J by 9 bases, with 12 bases left in between. Looked up from germline, CDR1 is MNHEY and CDR2 is SMNVEV (reference sequence). CDR3 length: 14 residues. Here the CDR3 reads CASSFMGRGSPLHF. The CDR3 DNA reads TGTGCCAGCAGTTTCATGGGGCGAGGTTCACCCCTCCACTTT.

Regarding this clone: Other DNA sequences in the same sample also yield this CDR3. The V call is TRBV6-5, the J call TRBJ2-7; 9 positions agree with TRBD1. The germline V gene has CDR1 MNHEY and CDR2 SVGAGI. CDR3 length equals 14 residues. V trimming: 5 bases; J trimming: 4 bases; junction bases outside the gene matches: 6. CDR3 region: CASSPGTGPYEQYF. DNA of the CDR3: TGTGCCAGCAGTCCCGGGACAGGGCCTTACGAGCAGTACTTC.

This rearrangement joins TRBV19 to TRBJ2-7; TRBD1 aligns across 9 bases. Germline V gene data show CDR1 as LNHDA and CDR2 as SQIVND (reference sequence). The length of the CDR3 is 15 residues. The junction had 10 bases not matched to a gene; V was cut back by 4 bases and J by 6 bases. The CDR3 DNA is TGTGCCAGTAGTACTTCCGGGACAGGGAGTCGCGAGCAGTACTTC. Translating it yields CASSTSGTGSREQYF.

The CDR3 is CASFCIPGKTYGYTF. DNA for the CDR3: TGTGCCAGCTTCTGCATACCAGGAAAGACCTATGGCTACACCTTC. The genes are TRBV5-4 and TRBJ1-2; D gene unclear. Germline lookup yields CDR1 SGHNT and CDR2 YYREEE (reference sequence). This CDR3 comprises 15 residues. V dropped 7 bases and J dropped 4 bases, with 20 bases sitting between them.

The chain joins TRBV29-1 to TRBJ2-7; 11 bases agree with TRBD2. This CDR3 contains 14 residues. Germline values: CDR1 SQVTM, CDR2 ANQGSEA. Trimming cost V 5 bases and J 7 bases; bases outside gene matches: 10. CDR3 in amino acids: CSVIALAGAEEQYF. The DNA of the CDR3 is TGCAGCGTTATAGCACTAGCGGGAGCCGAAGAGCAGTACTTC.

The rearrangement links TRBV12-5 to TRBJ2-5; 9 bases agree with TRBD1. J gave up 2 bases and V 3 bases, and 10 bases lay outside the gene matches. This CDR3 is built from 17 residues. The V gene's germline CDR1 is LGHNT and CDR2 FRNRAP. CDR3 coding DNA: TGTGCTAGTGGTTTCGCGGCAGCCGGGACAGGGCAAGAGACCCAGTACTTC. Its protein product is CASGFAAAGTGQETQYF.

CDR3 bases: TGCGCCAGCAGCCAAGTCAGACTTAATTACGAGCAGTACTTC. This sequence encodes CASSQVRLNYEQYF. The chain is built from TRBV4-1 and TRBJ2-7, with D uncertain. V dropped 1 base and J dropped 4 bases, with 11 bases sitting between them. The CDR3 has 14 residues. CDR1 and CDR2 from the germline V gene are MGHRA and YSYEKL.

Comments on this clone: The same CDR3 arises from other DNA sequences in this sample as well. The chain has TRBV19 and TRBJ1-1; D call uncertain. CDR1 LNHDA and CDR2 SQIVND come from the germline V gene (reference sequence). V was pared by 1 base and J by 2 bases, with 5 bases between. The CDR3 extends over 13 amino acids. The CDR3 is CASSIAVNTEAFF. DNA of the CDR3: TGTGCCAGTAGTATAGCGGTCAACACTGAAGCTTTCTTT. Together with reference TRBV19 and TRBJ1-1, the CDR3 gives the full variable domain: DGGITQSPKYLFRKEGQNVTLSCEQNLNHDAMYWYRQDPGQGLRLIYYSQIVNDFQKGDIAEGYSVSREKKESFPLTVTSAQKNPTAFYLCASSIAVNTEAFFGQGTRLTVV.

The chain has TRBV7-9 and TRBJ2-1, with a tentative D call TRBD2 (7 bases). The CDR3 runs 17 residues. The V and J ends lost 3 bases and 6 bases respectively, with 21 bases between them. The germline V gene has CDR1 SEHNR and CDR2 FQNEAQ (reference sequence). The CDR3 DNA follows: TGTGCCAGCAGCTTTCCCCTGACCGGGGGGCTAGGCAATGAGCAGTTCTTC. Translation gives CASSFPLTGGLGNEQFF.

This clone was detected only once. The chain recombines TRBV15 with TRBJ1-1; D unresolved. Trimming removed 0 bases from V and 7 bases from J, with 12 bases in between. The CDR3 has 14 residues. Germline CDR1 is LNHNV and CDR2 is YYDKDF (reference sequence). As DNA, the CDR3 is TGTGCCACCAGCAGAGATGGCGGTGGGTTTGAAGCTTTCTTT. It is translated as CATSRDGGGFEAFF.

This clone came up once. This sequence joins TRBV27 and TRBJ2-7, with TRBD2 identical over 7 bases. Germline V CDR1 and CDR2: MNHEY, SMNVEV (reference sequence). The CDR3 totals 16 residues. The V and J ends lost 2 bases and 6 bases, in that order; junction bases with no gene match: 13. CDR3 nucleotides: TGTGCCAGCAGTTTAGGGCCGTGGAGCGGGACTTCCGAGCAGTACTTC. It translates to CASSLGPWSGTSEQYF.

V gene TRBV19 combines with J gene TRBJ2-3; D is unclear. V was shortened by 7 bases and J by 3 bases, with 11 bases between the two germline ends. Germline V gene sequence: CDR1 LNHDA, CDR2 SQIVND (reference sequence). The CDR3 is 13 amino acids. The CDR3 is CASKSSFTDTQYF. The CDR3 coding sequence is TGTGCCAGTAAATCTAGTTTTACAGATACGCAGTATTTT.

The V and J genes are TRBV27 and TRBJ2-2, with TRBD2 matching over 12 bases. Per germline, CDR1 MNHEY and CDR2 SMNVEV (reference sequence). The CDR3 runs to 17 residues. J was trimmed by 5 bases and V by 1 base; bases with no gene match: 5. The CDR3 DNA reads as TGTGCCAGCAGTTTATGGGAAGGACTAGCGGGGACCGGGGAGCTGTTTTTT. It encodes CASSLWEGLAGTGELFF.

V usage is TRBV4-3 and J usage is TRBJ2-6; TRBD1 matches at 7 bases. This CDR3 contains 19 residues. Per germline, CDR1 LGHNA and CDR2 YSLEER. J was trimmed by 0 bases and V by 0 bases; bases with no gene match: 8. DNA for the CDR3: TGCGCCAGCAGCCAAGAAAGGGCAGGGGGAAGCTCTGGGGCCAACGTCCTGACTTTC. Amino acids: CASSQERAGGSSGANVLTF.

This clone came up once. The chain carries TRBV4-1 and TRBJ2-1; TRBD1 aligns across 7 bases. Germline CDR1 is MGHRA and CDR2 is YSYEKL. The ends lost 8 bases at V and 0 bases at J; junction bases unmatched: 10. The length of the CDR3 is 16 residues. CDR3 sequence (DNA): TGCGCCAGCGCCTCGACAGGGCCCAGCTCCTACAATGAGCAGTTCTTC. Translated, it gives CASASTGPSSYNEQFF.

CDR3: CASSIDFEGYEQYF. The CDR3 DNA follows: TGTGCCAGTAGTATAGACTTTGAGGGCTACGAGCAGTACTTC. This chain connects TRBV19 to TRBJ2-7, with D perhaps matching TRBD2 (5 bases). CDR1 is LNHDA and CDR2 is SQIVND in the germline V gene (reference sequence). The CDR3 is 14 residues long. V lost 0 bases to trimming and J lost 3 bases, with 9 bases between them.

The V call is TRBV28, the J call TRBJ2-3; the match to TRBD2 covers 10 bases. The trim removed 3 bases at V and 4 bases at J, leaving 4 bases unmatched. Germline values: CDR1 MDHEN, CDR2 SYDVKM. There are 15 residues in the CDR3. The CDR3 loop is CASSFQREGADTQYF. In DNA form, the CDR3 reads TGTGCCAGCAGTTTCCAGCGGGAGGGCGCAGATACGCAGTATTTT. The entire variable domain, with the rest obtained from reference TRBV28 and TRBJ2-3, is as follows: DVKVTQSSRYLVKRTGEKVFLECVQDMDHENMFWYRQDPGLGLRLIYFSYDVKMKEKGDIPEGYSVSREKKERFSLILESASTNQTSMYLCASSFQREGADTQYFGPGTRLTVL.

V gene TRBV7-8 combines with J gene TRBJ2-7; D is ambiguous. V lost 5 bases and J 3 bases, leaving 11 bases between the germline ends. CDR1 is SGHVS, CDR2 FQNEAQ, per germline. The CDR3 loop spans 13 amino acids. Here the CDR3 DNA reads TGTGCCAGCAGCCGATTAGATTACTACGAGCAGTACTTC. Protein sequence: CASSRLDYYEQYF.

CDR3 nucleotides: TGTGCCAGCAGTGAAAGTAATGGTGATAGCGGGAGGGATAGCACAGATACGCAGTATTTT. This translates into CASSESNGDSGRDSTDTQYF. V usage is TRBV2 and J usage is TRBJ2-3; TRBD2 aligns across 11 bases. Germline assignment: CDR1 SNHLY and CDR2 FYNNEI. The CDR3 spans 20 residues. V trimming: 2 bases; J trimming: 0 bases; junction bases outside the gene matches: 13. The full variable domain, its missing parts supplied by reference TRBV2 and TRBJ2-3, is EPEVTQTPSHQVTQMGQEVILRCVPISNHLYFYWYRQILGQKVEFLVSFYNNEISEKSEIFDDQFSVERPDGSNFTLKIRSTKLEDSAMYFCASSESNGDSGRDSTDTQYFGPGTRLTVL.

This sequence joins TRBV10-3 and TRBJ2-3; 8 bases line up with TRBD1. The V gene's germline CDR1 is ENHRY and CDR2 SYGVKD. The CDR3 length is 15 residues. V lost 6 bases and J lost 4; bases outside the gene matches: 9. CDR3 in amino acids: CAIRDRDLPPDTQYF. The CDR3 DNA follows: TGTGCCATCAGGGACAGGGACCTGCCGCCAGATACGCAGTATTTT.

The chain combines TRBV4-1 with TRBJ1-4; TRBD1 matches at 8 bases. The CDR3 runs 17 residues. Germline trimming cut 0 bases from V and 8 bases from J; bases unmatched to any gene: 11. Per the germline V gene, CDR1 is MGHRA and CDR2 is YSYEKL. CDR3 amino acids: CASSQEGGRTGTEKLFF. CDR3 DNA: TGCGCCAGCAGCCAAGAGGGAGGGCGGACAGGGACCGAAAAACTGTTTTTT.

Only one count was recorded for this clone. The chain combines TRBV19 with TRBJ2-6; D ambiguous. Deletions cut 5 bases from V and 1 base from J, with 6 bases between. The CDR3 spans 14 residues. CDR1 is LNHDA and CDR2 is SQIVND in the germline V gene (reference sequence). Here the CDR3 reads CASSGVSGANVLTF. CDR3 DNA: TGTGCCAGTAGTGGGGTATCTGGGGCCAACGTCCTGACTTTC.